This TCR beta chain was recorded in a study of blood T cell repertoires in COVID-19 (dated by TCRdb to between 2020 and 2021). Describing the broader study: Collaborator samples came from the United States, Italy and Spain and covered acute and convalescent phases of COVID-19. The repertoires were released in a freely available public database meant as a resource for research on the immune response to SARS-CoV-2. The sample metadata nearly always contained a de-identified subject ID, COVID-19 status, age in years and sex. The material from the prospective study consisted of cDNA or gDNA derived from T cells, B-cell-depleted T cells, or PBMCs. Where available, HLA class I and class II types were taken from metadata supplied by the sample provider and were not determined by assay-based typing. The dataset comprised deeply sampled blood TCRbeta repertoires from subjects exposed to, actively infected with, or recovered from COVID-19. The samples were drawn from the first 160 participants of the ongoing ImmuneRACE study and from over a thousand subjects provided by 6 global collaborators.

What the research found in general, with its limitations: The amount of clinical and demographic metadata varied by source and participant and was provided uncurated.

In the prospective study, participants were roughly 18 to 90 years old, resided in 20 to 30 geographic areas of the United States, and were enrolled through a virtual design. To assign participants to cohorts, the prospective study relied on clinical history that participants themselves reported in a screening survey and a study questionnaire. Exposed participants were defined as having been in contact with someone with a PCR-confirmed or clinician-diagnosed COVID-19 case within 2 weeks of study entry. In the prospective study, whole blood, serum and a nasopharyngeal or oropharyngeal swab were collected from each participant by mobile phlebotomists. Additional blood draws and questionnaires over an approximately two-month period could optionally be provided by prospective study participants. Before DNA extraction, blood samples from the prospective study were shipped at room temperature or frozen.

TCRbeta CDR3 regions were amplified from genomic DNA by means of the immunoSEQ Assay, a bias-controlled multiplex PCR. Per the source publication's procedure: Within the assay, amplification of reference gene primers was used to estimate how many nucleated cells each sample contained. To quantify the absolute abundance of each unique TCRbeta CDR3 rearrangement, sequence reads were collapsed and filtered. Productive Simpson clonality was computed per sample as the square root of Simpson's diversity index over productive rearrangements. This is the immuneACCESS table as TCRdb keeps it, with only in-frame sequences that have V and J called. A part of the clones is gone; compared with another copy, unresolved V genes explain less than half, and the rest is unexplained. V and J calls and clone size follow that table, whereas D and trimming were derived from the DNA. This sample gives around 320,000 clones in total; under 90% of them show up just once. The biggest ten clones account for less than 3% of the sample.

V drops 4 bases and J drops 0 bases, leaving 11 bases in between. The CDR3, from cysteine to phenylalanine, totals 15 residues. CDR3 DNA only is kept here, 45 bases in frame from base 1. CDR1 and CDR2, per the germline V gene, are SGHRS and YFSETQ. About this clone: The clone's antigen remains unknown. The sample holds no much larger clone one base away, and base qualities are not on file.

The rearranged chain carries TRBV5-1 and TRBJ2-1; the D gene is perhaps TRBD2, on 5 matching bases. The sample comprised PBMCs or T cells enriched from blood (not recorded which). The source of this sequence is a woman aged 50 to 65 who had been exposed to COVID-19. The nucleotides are TGCGCCAGCAGCAAGAGCGGACCCTCCTACAATGAGCAGTTCTTC. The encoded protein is CASSKSGPSYNEQFF.